These T cell receptor beta chains were read from a single sample in a study of regulatory T cells in long-lasting Graves disease. TCRdb passed the multiplex PCR reads through MiXCR, listing each CDR3 protein once. Altogether fewer than 500,000 distinct CDR3 sequences are present, under 20% being singletons, with the ten largest covering more than 10%. Another study also made use of these data, one on T cells in Graves' hyperthyroidism and ophthalmopathy.

Sequencing was performed on peripheral blood mononuclear cells (PBMCs), taken at new diagnosis, from a patient treated with antithyroid drugs. The source is a man aged 35-49 years with Graves disease. Both conserved end residues are part of each CDR3.

v_gene: TRBV24-1; len: 14; j_gene: TRBJ2-7; CDR3aa: CATSNRSRSHEQYF
v_gene: TRBV12-3/TRBV12-4; len: 13; j_gene: TRBJ2-4; CDR3aa: CASSPRGGGIQYF
v_gene: TRBV27; len: 14; j_gene: TRBJ2-4; CDR3aa: CASSPNPDRNIQYF
v_gene: TRBV11-2; len: 15; j_gene: TRBJ2-7; CDR3aa: CASSLDSENSYEQYF
v_gene: TRBV28; len: 17; j_gene: TRBJ1-5; CDR3aa: CASSQWAGQGINQPQHF
v_gene: TRBV20-1; len: 13; j_gene: TRBJ1-2; CDR3aa: CSASGTGGEGYTF
v_gene: TRBV7-3; len: 16; j_gene: TRBJ2-1; CDR3aa: CASSLMGGGMVNEQFF
v_gene: TRBV5-6; len: 15; j_gene: TRBJ2-2; CDR3aa: CASSLEGRAAGELFF
v_gene: TRBV12-3/TRBV12-4; len: 14; j_gene: TRBJ2-1; CDR3aa: CASSLPGGPNEQFF
v_gene: TRBV11-3; len: 17; j_gene: TRBJ2-3; CDR3aa: CASSLAGQAGVPDTQYF
v_gene: TRBV5-1; len: 14; j_gene: TRBJ1-5; CDR3aa: CASSLRGEGQPQHF
v_gene: TRBV6-1; len: 13; j_gene: TRBJ2-1; CDR3aa: CASNIRTGNEQFF
v_gene: TRBV27; len: 19; j_gene: TRBJ2-2; CDR3aa: CASSFHSQRQGAGTGELFF
v_gene: TRBV2; len: 14; j_gene: TRBJ2-7; CDR3aa: CASSDGWGLVEQYF
v_gene: TRBV7-9; len: 15; j_gene: TRBJ1-1; CDR3aa: CASSSPNRQDTEAFF
v_gene: TRBV19; len: 17; j_gene: TRBJ1-2; CDR3aa: CASQYWNPGQGDYGYTF
v_gene: TRBV2; len: 15; j_gene: TRBJ2-6; CDR3aa: CASSDLVLGANVLTF
v_gene: TRBV5-1; len: 17; j_gene: TRBJ2-1; CDR3aa: CASRQGTGTGFYNEQFF
v_gene: TRBV28; len: 16; j_gene: TRBJ2-7; CDR3aa: CASSLLGTRKGYEQYF
v_gene: TRBV5-8; len: 14; j_gene: TRBJ2-3; CDR3aa: CASIPSPGGDTQYF
v_gene: TRBV28; len: 15; j_gene: TRBJ1-2; CDR3aa: CASSLSGQEYWGYTF
v_gene: TRBV5-6; len: 16; j_gene: TRBJ2-2; CDR3aa: CASSQDQTGNTGELFF
v_gene: TRBV7-6; len: 16; j_gene: TRBJ1-3; CDR3aa: CASSFGTSRGGNTIYF
v_gene: TRBV29-1; len: 13; j_gene: TRBJ2-7; CDR3aa: CSVETGQPYEQYF
v_gene: TRBV29-1; len: 13; j_gene: TRBJ2-7; CDR3aa: CSVEGTGTYEQYF
v_gene: TRBV18; len: 16; j_gene: TRBJ1-1; CDR3aa: CASSPLSGAGNTEAFF
v_gene: TRBV30; len: 13; j_gene: TRBJ1-3; CDR3aa: CAWDSLSGNTIYF
v_gene: TRBV7-6; len: 14; j_gene: TRBJ2-7; CDR3aa: CASSPLGSDYEQYF
v_gene: TRBV18; len: 13; j_gene: TRBJ1-1; CDR3aa: CASSPPLPTEAFF
v_gene: TRBV18; len: 13; j_gene: TRBJ1-5; CDR3aa: CASSLQGSEPQHF
v_gene: TRBV7-8; len: 13; j_gene: TRBJ2-7; CDR3aa: CASSVSGSYEQYF
v_gene: TRBV29-1; len: 14; j_gene: TRBJ2-3; CDR3aa: CSAGSGRDTDTQYF
v_gene: TRBV2; len: 14; j_gene: TRBJ1-4; CDR3aa: CASSEASTNEKLFF
v_gene: TRBV9; len: 14; j_gene: TRBJ1-1; CDR3aa: CASSVGLTNTEAFF
v_gene: TRBV7-6; len: 17; j_gene: TRBJ1-5; CDR3aa: CAQPRGPYPYSNQPQHF
v_gene: TRBV20-1; len: 15; j_gene: TRBJ2-7; CDR3aa: CSARPPGQTGGEQYF
v_gene: TRBV15; len: 13; j_gene: TRBJ2-7; CDR3aa: CATSRDRVGEQYF